These T cell receptor beta chains were read from a single sample in a study of blood T cell repertoires in COVID-19. Assay: immunoSEQ multiplex PCR; the TCRdb copy retains only in-frame clones and omits some. The sample contains 120,000 to 150,000 clones, approximately 90% of which appear only once. Sequenced sample: peripheral blood. The source is a woman aged 50 to 60 with active or convalescent COVID-19. CDR3s include the opening cysteine and the closing phenylalanine or tryptophan. The D gene is left open where the match is weak. Not all rows give a size; the values are once, few, many and, for expanded clones, a class.

D gene	clone size	V gene	J gene	CDR3 DNA	CDR3 protein
-	-	TRBV10-3	TRBJ1-2	TGTGCCACTCGGAGTCCCCTGGGCTATGGCTACACCTTC	CATRSPLGYGYTF
-	-	TRBV4-3	TRBJ2-7	TGCGCCAGCAGCCAGTCAACAGGGCCCTACGAGCAGTACTTC	CASSQSTGPYEQYF
TRBD2	-	TRBV3-1/TRBV3-2	TRBJ2-1	TGTGCCAGCAGCCTCAAGGGAGCGGGGGGTGCCGGGGAGCAGTTCTTC	CASSLKGAGGAGEQFF
-	once	TRBV9	TRBJ1-6	TGTGCCAGCAGCGTAGACCCAGGAAAGAATTCACCCCTCCACTTT	CASSVDPGKNSPLHF
-	-	TRBV7-8	TRBJ2-3	TGTGCCAGCACAAAACGGTACGATAGCACAGATACGCAGTATTTT	CASTKRYDSTDTQYF
TRBD2	-	TRBV29-1	TRBJ2-5	TGCAGCGTTGAGCTAGCGGGAGCGGCCCAGTACTTC	CSVELAGAAQYF
-	-	TRBV6-2/TRBV6-3	TRBJ1-5	TGTGCCAGCAGTTACGTACAGGGAAAGCAGCCCCAGCATTTT	CASSYVQGKQPQHF
TRBD1	-	TRBV11-2	TRBJ1-2	TGTGCCAGCAGCCCAGGGCAGGGGGCGGGCTATGGCTACACCTTC	CASSPGQGAGYGYTF
TRBD1	-	TRBV9	TRBJ1-4	TGTGCCAGCAGCGTAGCCTCCAGGGGGGCGGATGAAAAACTGTTTTTT	CASSVASRGADEKLFF
TRBD1	-	TRBV3-1/TRBV3-2	TRBJ1-6	TGTGCCAGCAGCCAATTTACAGGGGGGAATTCACCCCTCCACTTT	CASSQFTGGNSPLHF
TRBD1	few	TRBV6-5	TRBJ1-1	TGTGCCAGCAGTTACTTAGGACAGGGCACTGAAGCTTTCTTT	CASSYLGQGTEAFF
-	-	TRBV3-1/TRBV3-2	TRBJ2-1	TGTGCCAGCAGCCAAGGGAGGCGGAATGAGCAGTTCTTC	CASSQGRRNEQFF
-	-	TRBV6-4	TRBJ2-1	TGTGCCAGCAGTGACGGGCTAGCGTTTGTCAATGAGCAGTTCTTC	CASSDGLAFVNEQFF
TRBD2	-	TRBV5-4	TRBJ2-3	TGTGCCAGCAGCTCACGGGGGGGCGGTATTGGAGATACGCAGTATTTT	CASSSRGGGIGDTQYF
-	-	TRBV5-1	TRBJ1-2	TGCGCCAGCAGCTTGGAGAGGTCTAGGGGGGGCTACACCTTC	CASSLERSRGGYTF
TRBD1	-	TRBV24-1	TRBJ2-3	TGTGCCACCAGTGATTCGGACAGGGCCGGCACAGATACGCAGTATTTT	CATSDSDRAGTDTQYF
TRBD1	-	TRBV6-5	TRBJ2-2	TGTGCCAGCAGTTCTAACAGGGGCGGCACCGGGGAGCTGTTTTTT	CASSSNRGGTGELFF
TRBD2	-	TRBV14	TRBJ2-1	TGTGCCAGCAGCCTAGCAGGACTAGCGATGGATGAGCAGTTCTTC	CASSLAGLAMDEQFF
-	-	TRBV5-1	TRBJ1-3	TGCGCCAGCAGCTTGGGACAAAGGCCGGTGGACACCATATATTTT	CASSLGQRPVDTIYF
TRBD2	-	TRBV20-1	TRBJ2-3	TGCAGTGCTAGTCAGCTAGCGGGATCCACAGATACGCAGTATTTT	CSASQLAGSTDTQYF
-	-	TRBV12-5	TRBJ1-1	TGTGCTAGTGGTCCCTCGGGGGGCGGCTCTGAAGCTTTCTTT	CASGPSGGGSEAFF
TRBD1	-	TRBV5-1	TRBJ1-3	TGCGCCAGCAGCCTTTGGACAGGGAGAAACACCATATATTTT	CASSLWTGRNTIYF
TRBD1	many	TRBV28	TRBJ2-6	TGTGCCAGCAGTTTGGGACAGACCTCTGGGGCCAACGTCCTGACTTTC	CASSLGQTSGANVLTF
-	-	TRBV6-2/TRBV6-3	TRBJ1-1	TGTGCCAGCAGCCGTGGCGCAGGGAACACTGAAGCTTTCTTT	CASSRGAGNTEAFF
-	-	TRBV3-1/TRBV3-2	TRBJ1-5	TGTGCCAGCAGCCAAGACAGGAATCAGCCCCAGCATTTT	CASSQDRNQPQHF
TRBD1	once	TRBV18	TRBJ2-7	TGTGCCAGCTCAGGAACAGGGGGCGCGGGGCACGAGCAGTACTTC	CASSGTGGAGHEQYF
-	-	TRBV2	TRBJ1-1	TGTGCCAGCAGTGCCCAGATGAACACTGAAGCTTTCTTT	CASSAQMNTEAFF
-	-	TRBV13	TRBJ1-5	TGTGCCAGCAGCGAGGGCCTCAATCAGCCCCAGCATTTT	CASSEGLNQPQHF
TRBD1	-	TRBV11-2	TRBJ1-2	TGTGCCAGCAGCTGGGGGACAGGGGGCGCATCGTCCGGCTACACCTTC	CASSWGTGGASSGYTF
-	-	TRBV2	TRBJ2-2	TGTGCCAGCAGTGACAGGGCGAACACCGGGGAGCTGTTTTTT	CASSDRANTGELFF
TRBD2	-	TRBV24-1	TRBJ2-2	TGTGCCACAAAGCGGGGGGAGAACACCGGGGAGCTGTTTTTT	CATKRGENTGELFF
TRBD1	once	TRBV4-1	TRBJ2-1	TGCGCCAGCAGCCATACAGGGGGCGTCTACAATGAGCAGTTCTTC	CASSHTGGVYNEQFF
TRBD1	-	TRBV7-8	TRBJ2-7	TGTGCCAGCAGCTTATATCCCGGACAGGGGGTGGGCGAGCAGTACTTC	CASSLYPGQGVGEQYF
-	-	TRBV6-5	TRBJ1-1	TGTGCCAGCAGTTACCGGAGTGAAGCTTTCTTT	CASSYRSEAFF
-	-	TRBV28	TRBJ1-5	TGTGCCAGCAGTTTGGTACAGGGTCAGCCCCAGCATTTT	CASSLVQGQPQHF
-	-	TRBV10-3	TRBJ1-2	TGTGCCATCGGCGGAGATGGCTACACCTTC	CAIGGDGYTF
-	-	TRBV7-2	TRBJ2-1	TGTGCCAGCAGCTTAGGGGCTGACAATGAGCAGTTCTTC	CASSLGADNEQFF
-	-	TRBV28	TRBJ1-2	TGTGCCAGCAGGGAACAGGGTAGCCATGGCTACACCTTC	CASREQGSHGYTF